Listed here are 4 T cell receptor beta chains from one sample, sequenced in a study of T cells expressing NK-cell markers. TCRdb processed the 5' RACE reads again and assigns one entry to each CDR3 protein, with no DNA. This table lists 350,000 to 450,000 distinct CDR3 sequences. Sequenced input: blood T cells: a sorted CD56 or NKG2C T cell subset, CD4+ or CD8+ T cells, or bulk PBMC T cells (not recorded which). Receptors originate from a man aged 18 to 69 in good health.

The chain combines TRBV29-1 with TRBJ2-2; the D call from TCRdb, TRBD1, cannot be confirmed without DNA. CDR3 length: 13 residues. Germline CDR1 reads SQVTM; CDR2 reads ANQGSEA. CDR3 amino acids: CSGTGFNTGELFF.

The CDR3 loop reads CAWNRDLSGNTIYF. This rearrangement joins TRBV30 to TRBJ1-3; absent DNA, TCRdb's TRBD1 call cannot be checked. Per the germline V gene, CDR1 is GTSNPN and CDR2 is SVGIG (reference sequence). This CDR3 spans 14 amino acids.

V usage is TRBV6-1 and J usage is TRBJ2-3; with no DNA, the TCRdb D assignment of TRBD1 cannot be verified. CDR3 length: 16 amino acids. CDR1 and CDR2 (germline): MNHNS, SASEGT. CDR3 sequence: CASSGQGAVLTDTQYF.

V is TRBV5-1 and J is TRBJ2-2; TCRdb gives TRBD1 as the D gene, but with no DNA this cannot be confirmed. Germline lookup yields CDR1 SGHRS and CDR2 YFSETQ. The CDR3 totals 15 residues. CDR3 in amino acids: CASSLRQENTGELFF.